These 14 T cell receptor beta chains came from one sample sequenced in a study of cytomegalovirus exposure and HLA in healthy donors (dated by TCRdb to the late 2010s). Library preparation was by the immunoSEQ multiplex PCR assay. A mixture of 60 forward primers for TCR Vbeta segments and 13 reverse primers for TCR Jbeta segments was used in the multiplex PCR. TCRdb holds this immuneACCESS table with in-frame rearrangements only. Some clones are missing; in checked studies, unresolved V genes explain under half, and the rest has no known cause. The sample table holds 30,000 to 40,000 clones, of which approximately 70% were seen once. Clones ranked in the top ten supply approximately 7% of the sample. The source material was PBMCs. Receptors were obtained from a man aged 25-45 years in good health and CMV-seronegative.

This clone was seen a handful of times. The rearrangement uses TRBV10-3 and TRBJ2-5; D gene uncertain. In germline, CDR1 is ENHRY, CDR2 SYGVKD. The CDR3 totals 15 residues. The V gene lost 5 bases and the J gene lost 2 bases, with 15 bases spanning the gap. The CDR3 protein is CAISPDLLGQETQYF. In DNA, the CDR3 is TGTGCCATCAGTCCGGATCTCCTAGGACAAGAGACCCAGTACTTC.

This clone appeared a few times. The chain couples TRBV2 to TRBJ2-7; tentatively, D is TRBD2 (5 bases). The germline gives CDR1 SNHLY, CDR2 FYNNEI. V lost 2 bases and J lost 6, with 14 bases in between. This CDR3 contains 14 residues. Written as DNA, the CDR3 is TGTGCCAGCAGTGAATCTGAGGGCGCCCGCGAGCAGTACTTC. Its translation: CASSESEGAREQYF. The full variable domain, with the rest looked up from reference TRBV2 and TRBJ2-7, is EPEVTQTPSHQVTQMGQEVILRCVPISNHLYFYWYRQILGQKVEFLVSFYNNEISEKSEIFDDQFSVERPDGSNFTLKIRSTKLEDSAMYFCASSESEGAREQYFGPGTRLTVT.

This clone occurred a few times. The CDR3 loop is CASSQVTGTGANVLTF. The CDR3 DNA is TGCGCCAGCAGCCAAGTCACGGGAACTGGGGCCAACGTCCTGACTTTC. This chain joins TRBV4-3 and TRBJ2-6, with a weak D call TRBD2 (5 bases). CDR1 LGHNA and CDR2 YSLEER come from the germline V gene. V was clipped by 1 base and J by 2 bases, with 9 bases between them. The CDR3 has 16 residues.

The V and J genes are TRBV28 and TRBJ1-1, with 12 bases fitting TRBD1. Looked up from germline, CDR1 is MDHEN and CDR2 is SYDVKM. The CDR3 length is 16 residues. Unmatched junction bases numbered 9, after V lost 10 bases and J lost 0 bases. The CDR3 here is CATWDRGLGMNTEAFF. The CDR3 nucleotides read TGTGCCACTTGGGACAGGGGGCTAGGTATGAACACTGAAGCTTTCTTT.

This clone has more than one count but fewer than ten. The gene calls are TRBV10-1 and TRBJ1-1; 7 nucleotides agree with TRBD1. Losses at the gene ends were 6 bases for V and 0 bases for J; bases not matched to a gene: 7. The length of the CDR3 is 15 residues. Per the germline V gene, CDR1 is WNHNN and CDR2 is SYGVQD (reference sequence). The CDR3 protein is CASSGQASVNTEAFF. The CDR3 DNA follows: TGCGCCAGCAGCGGACAGGCGAGCGTGAACACTGAAGCTTTCTTT.

The CDR3 loop reads CASRSRDISSLNTEAFF. The CDR3 nucleotides are TGTGCCAGCAGGTCCCGGGACATTAGTTCGTTGAACACTGAAGCTTTCTTT. The V call is TRBV2, the J call TRBJ1-1, with D maybe TRBD1 (6 bases). The germline CDR1 and CDR2 sequences are SNHLY and FYNNEI. Trimming took off 6 bases at V and 0 bases at J, with 20 bases between the two ends. This CDR3 comprises 17 residues.

As DNA, the CDR3 is TGTGCCAGCAGCTCCGGGTCGGGCAAAAACATTCAGTACTTC. This codes for CASSSGSGKNIQYF. V gene TRBV11-3 combines with J gene TRBJ2-4; D gene uncertain. The CDR3 sequence is 14 residues long. Germline-derived CDR1 and CDR2 are SGHNT and YENEEA. Trimming cost V 4 bases and J 3 bases, with 10 bases left between them.

This chain uses TRBV28 with TRBJ1-4; unclear D gene. The CDR3 spans 12 residues. Germline V gene data show CDR1 as MDHEN and CDR2 as SYDVKM. Trimming cost V 6 bases and J 2 bases, with 4 bases left between them. The CDR3 spells CASRRTNEKLFF. The CDR3 DNA reads as TGTGCCAGCAGACGGACTAATGAAAAACTGTTTTTT.

The chain carries TRBV7-6 and TRBJ2-3; possible D gene TRBD1, 5 bases. This CDR3 region has 14 residues. Deletions cut 1 base from V and 3 bases from J, with 8 bases between. Germline V gene lookup returns CDR1 SGHVS and CDR2 FNYEAQ. The CDR3 protein is CASSLGPGTDTQYF. In nucleotides, the CDR3 is TGTGCCAGCAGCTTAGGTCCAGGGACAGATACGCAGTATTTT.

The CDR3 region is CASSRRSRGEQFF. DNA of the CDR3: TGTGCCAGCAGCCGCCGCTCCAGGGGTGAGCAGTTCTTC. The V and J genes are TRBV6-5 and TRBJ2-1; a weak D match, TRBD1 (6 bases). CDR1 and CDR2 (germline): MNHEY, SVGAGI. V lost 6 bases, J lost 9 bases, and 15 bases lay in between. The CDR3 runs 13 residues.

This clone was seen a handful of times. The rearrangement uses TRBV5-5 and TRBJ1-1; D possibly corresponds to TRBD1 (6 bases). V gave up 3 bases and J gave up 6 bases, with 9 bases separating them. This CDR3 is built from 12 residues. The germline V gene encodes CDR1 SGHKS and CDR2 YYEKEE (reference sequence). The CDR3 DNA is TGTGCCAGCAGCTCCAGGGGATCTGAAGCTTTCTTT. This translates into CASSSRGSEAFF. The full variable domain, rest sourced from reference TRBV5-5 and TRBJ1-1, is DAGVTQSPTHLIKTRGQQVTLRCSPISGHKSVSWYQQVLGQGPQFIFQYYEKEERGRGNFPDRFSARQFPNYSSELNVNALLLGDSALYLCASSSRGSEAFFGQGTRLTVV.

This clone has a single count. The rearrangement links TRBV7-8 to TRBJ2-7; D is perhaps TRBD1 (5 bases). CDR3 length equals 14 residues. Trimming left V 1 base short and J 3 bases short, with 10 bases between. CDR1 is SGHVS and CDR2 is FQNEAQ in the germline V gene. Here the CDR3 DNA reads TGTGCCAGCAGCTTAGAAGGGGCCGGCTACGAGCAGTACTTC. Its protein is CASSLEGAGYEQYF.

The chain has TRBV27 and TRBJ1-2; 10 nucleotides agree with TRBD1. Germline V gene lookup returns CDR1 MNHEY and CDR2 SMNVEV (reference sequence). Unmatched junction bases numbered 6, after V lost 6 bases and J lost 8 bases. The CDR3 has 13 amino acids. CDR3 residues: CASRRTGGGGYTF. The CDR3 DNA sequence: TGTGCCAGCAGAAGGACAGGGGGTGGAGGCTACACCTTC.

V and J are TRBV11-3 and TRBJ2-1; 7 bases line up with TRBD1. V dropped 5 bases and J dropped 8; count of bases not matched to a gene: 9. This CDR3 region has 14 residues. Per the germline V gene, CDR1 is SGHNT and CDR2 is YENEEA. DNA of the CDR3: TGTGCCAGCAGCAAGCGGACAGGCGGATATGAGCAGTTCTTC. Translation: CASSKRTGGYEQFF. The complete variable domain, with remaining parts taken from reference TRBV11-3 and TRBJ2-1, reads EAGVVQSPRYKIIEKKQPVAFWCNPISGHNTLYWYLQNLGQGPELLIRYENEEAVDDSQLPKDRFSAERLKGVDSTLKIQPAELGDSAVYLCASSKRTGGYEQFFGPGTRLTVL.